There are a few counts of the clone carrying this T cell receptor beta chain. This sample stems from a study of T-cell memory formation after mild COVID-19. MiXCR, applied by TCRdb to the 5' RACE reads, yields one record per CDR3 protein. The sample lists roughly 240,000 distinct CDR3 sequences, 15% seen once, with more than 2% in the top ten. This CDR3 contains 12 residues. Germline assignment: CDR1 DFQATT and CDR2 SNEGSKA (reference sequence). The V end lost 0 bases, the J end lost 7 bases, and 6 bases lay between the germline ends. The sequence derives from an adult woman who had mild COVID-19 (a few samples of this study predate the infection). Cell type and time point are not known. The gene calls are TRBV20-1 and TRBJ1-4; D ambiguous. The sequencing sample was made of PBMCs or a T cell subset sorted from them (not recorded which). CDR3 sequence: CSARDLGEKLFF. The CDR3 nucleotides are TGCAGTGCTAGAGATTTGGGTGAAAAACTGTTTTTT.